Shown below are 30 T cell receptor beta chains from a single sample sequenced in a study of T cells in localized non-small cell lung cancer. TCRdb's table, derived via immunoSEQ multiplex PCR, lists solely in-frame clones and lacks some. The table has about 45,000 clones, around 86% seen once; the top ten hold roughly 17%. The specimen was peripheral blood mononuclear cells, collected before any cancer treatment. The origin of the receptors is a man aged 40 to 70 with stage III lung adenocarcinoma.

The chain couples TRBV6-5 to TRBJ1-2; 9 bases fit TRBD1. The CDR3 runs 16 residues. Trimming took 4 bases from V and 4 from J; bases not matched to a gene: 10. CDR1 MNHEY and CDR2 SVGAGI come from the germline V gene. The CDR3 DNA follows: TGTGCCAGCAGTTCCCCAACGGGACAGGGCATCTATGGCTACACCTTC. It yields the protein CASSSPTGQGIYGYTF.

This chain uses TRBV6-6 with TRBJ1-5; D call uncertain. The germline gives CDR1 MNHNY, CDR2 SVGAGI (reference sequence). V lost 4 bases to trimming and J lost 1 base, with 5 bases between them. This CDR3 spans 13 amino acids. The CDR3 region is CASSFSSNQPQHF. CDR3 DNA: TGTGCCAGCAGTTTCTCGAGCAATCAGCCCCAGCATTTT.

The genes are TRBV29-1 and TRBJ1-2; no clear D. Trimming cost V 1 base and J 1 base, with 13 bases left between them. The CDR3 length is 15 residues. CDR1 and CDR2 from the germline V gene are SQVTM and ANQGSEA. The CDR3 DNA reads TGCAGCGTTGAAGTTGACGGGGAGGGTAACTATGGCTACACCTTC. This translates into CSVEVDGEGNYGYTF. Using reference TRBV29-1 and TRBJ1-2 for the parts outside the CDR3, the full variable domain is SAVISQKPSRDICQRGTSLTIQCQVDSQVTMMFWYRQQPGQSLTLIATANQGSEATYESGFVIDKFPISRPNLTFSTLTVSNMSPEDSSIYLCSVEVDGEGNYGYTFGSGTRLTVV.

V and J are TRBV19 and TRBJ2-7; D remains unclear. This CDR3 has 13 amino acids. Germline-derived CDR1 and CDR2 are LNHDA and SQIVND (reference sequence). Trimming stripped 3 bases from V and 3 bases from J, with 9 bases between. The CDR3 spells CASSITGFYEQYF. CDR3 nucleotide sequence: TGTGCCAGTAGTATTACGGGTTTCTACGAGCAGTACTTC.

The CDR3 DNA reads TGTGCCAGCAGCGTAGGGGGCAACGAGCAGTACTTC. It codes for CASSVGGNEQYF. This chain joins TRBV9 and TRBJ2-7, with D possibly TRBD1 on 5 matching bases. This CDR3 has 12 amino acids. Per germline, CDR1 SGDLS and CDR2 YYNGEE. V was cut by 0 bases and J by 5 bases, with 6 bases left in between. The complete variable domain, with remaining parts taken from reference TRBV9 and TRBJ2-7, reads DSGVTQTPKHLITATGQRVTLRCSPRSGDLSVYWYQQSLDQGLQFLIQYYNGEERAKGNILERFSAQQFPDLHSELNLSSLELGDSALYFCASSVGGNEQYFGPGTRLTVT.

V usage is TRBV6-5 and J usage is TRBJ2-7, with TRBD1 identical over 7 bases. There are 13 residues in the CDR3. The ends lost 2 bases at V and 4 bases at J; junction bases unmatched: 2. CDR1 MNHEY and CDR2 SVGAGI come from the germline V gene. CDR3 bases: TGTGCCAGCAGTTACGGGACAGTATACGAGCAGTACTTC. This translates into CASSYGTVYEQYF.

CDR3 nucleotides: TGTGCCTGGAAGGCGCTCAGGGTTCTCACAGATACGCAGTATTTT. Its protein product is CAWKALRVLTDTQYF. This rearrangement joins TRBV30 to TRBJ2-3; maybe TRBD1 (5 bases). There are 15 residues in the CDR3. The V and J ends lost 4 bases and 2 bases respectively, with 16 bases between them. Germline V gene sequence: CDR1 GTSNPN, CDR2 SVGIG (reference sequence).

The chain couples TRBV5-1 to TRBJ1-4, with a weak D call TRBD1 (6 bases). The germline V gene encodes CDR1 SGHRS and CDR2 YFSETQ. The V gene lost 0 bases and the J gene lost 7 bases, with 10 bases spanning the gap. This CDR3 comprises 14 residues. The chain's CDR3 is CASSLVQGSEKLFF. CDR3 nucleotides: TGCGCCAGCAGCTTGGTCCAGGGGAGTGAAAAACTGTTTTTT.

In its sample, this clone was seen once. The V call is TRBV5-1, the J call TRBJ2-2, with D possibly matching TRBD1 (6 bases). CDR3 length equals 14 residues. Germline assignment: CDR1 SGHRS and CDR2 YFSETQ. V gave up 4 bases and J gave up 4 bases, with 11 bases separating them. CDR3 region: CASSTTGSTGELFF. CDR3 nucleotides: TGCGCCAGCAGCACAACAGGGTCCACCGGGGAGCTGTTTTTT.

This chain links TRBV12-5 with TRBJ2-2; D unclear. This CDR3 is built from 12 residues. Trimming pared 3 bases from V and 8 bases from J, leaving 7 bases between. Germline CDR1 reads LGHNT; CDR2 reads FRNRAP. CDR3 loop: CASGLGAGELFF. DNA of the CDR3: TGTGCTAGTGGTTTAGGTGCGGGGGAGCTGTTTTTT.

CDR3 sequence reads: CASRLNAGELFF. The CDR3 coding sequence is TGTGCCAGCAGGCTCAATGCCGGGGAGCTGTTTTTT. The chain couples TRBV6-6 to TRBJ2-2; D not certain. The CDR3 spans 12 residues. Germline-derived CDR1 and CDR2 are MNHNY and SVGAGI (reference sequence). Trimming removed 6 bases from V and 6 bases from J, with 8 bases in between.

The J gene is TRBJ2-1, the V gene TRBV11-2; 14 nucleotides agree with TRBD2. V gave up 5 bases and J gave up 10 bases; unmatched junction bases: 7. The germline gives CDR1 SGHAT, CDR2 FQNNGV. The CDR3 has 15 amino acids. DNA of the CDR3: TGTGCCAGCAGCCCGGGACTAGCGGGGGTCCGCGAGCAGTTCTTC. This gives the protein CASSPGLAGVREQFF.

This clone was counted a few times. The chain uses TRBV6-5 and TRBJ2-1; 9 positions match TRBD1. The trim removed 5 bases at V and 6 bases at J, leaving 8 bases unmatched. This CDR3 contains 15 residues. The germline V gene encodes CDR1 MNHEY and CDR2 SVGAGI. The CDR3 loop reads CASSNGQGLVNEQFF. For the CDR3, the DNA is TGTGCCAGCAGTAACGGACAGGGGTTGGTCAATGAGCAGTTCTTC.

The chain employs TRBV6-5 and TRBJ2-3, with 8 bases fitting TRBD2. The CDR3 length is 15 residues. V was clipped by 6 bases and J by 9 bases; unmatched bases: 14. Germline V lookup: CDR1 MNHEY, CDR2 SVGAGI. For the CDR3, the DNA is TGTGCCAGCAGGGGTAGCGGGGCTGGGGGTAAGACGCAGTATTTT. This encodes CASRGSGAGGKTQYF.

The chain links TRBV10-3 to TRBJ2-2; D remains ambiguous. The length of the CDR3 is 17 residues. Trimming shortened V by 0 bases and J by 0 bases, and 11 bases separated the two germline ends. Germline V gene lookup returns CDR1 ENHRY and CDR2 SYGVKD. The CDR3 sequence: CAISESSALANTGELFF. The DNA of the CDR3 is TGTGCCATCAGTGAGTCTTCGGCGCTAGCGAACACCGGGGAGCTGTTTTTT.

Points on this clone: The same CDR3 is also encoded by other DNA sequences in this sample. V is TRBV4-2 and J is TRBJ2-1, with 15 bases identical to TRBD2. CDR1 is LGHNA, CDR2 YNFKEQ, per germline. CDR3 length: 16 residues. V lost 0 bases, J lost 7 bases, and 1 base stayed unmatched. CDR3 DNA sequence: TGTGCCAGCAGCCAAGACGGGACTAGCGGGGGGAATGAGCAGTTCTTC. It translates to CASSQDGTSGGNEQFF.

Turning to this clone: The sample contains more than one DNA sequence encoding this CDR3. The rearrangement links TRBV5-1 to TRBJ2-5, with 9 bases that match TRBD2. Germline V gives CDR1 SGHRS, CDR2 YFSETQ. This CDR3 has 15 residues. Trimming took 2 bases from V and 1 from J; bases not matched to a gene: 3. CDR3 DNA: TGCGCCAGCAGCTTAGCGGGGGGCAGCCAAGAGACCCAGTACTTC. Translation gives CASSLAGGSQETQYF.

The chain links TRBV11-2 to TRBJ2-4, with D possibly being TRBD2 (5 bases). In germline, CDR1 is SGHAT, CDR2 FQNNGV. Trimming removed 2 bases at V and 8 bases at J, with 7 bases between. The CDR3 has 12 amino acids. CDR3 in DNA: TGTGCCAGCAGCTTAAGCGGTGACATTCAGTACTTC. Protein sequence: CASSLSGDIQYF.

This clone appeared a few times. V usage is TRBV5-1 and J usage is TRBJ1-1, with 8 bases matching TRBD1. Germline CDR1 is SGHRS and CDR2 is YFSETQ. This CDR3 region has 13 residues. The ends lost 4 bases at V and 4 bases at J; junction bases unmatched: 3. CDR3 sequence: CASSQDRATEAFF. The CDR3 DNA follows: TGCGCCAGCAGCCAGGACAGGGCCACTGAAGCTTTCTTT.

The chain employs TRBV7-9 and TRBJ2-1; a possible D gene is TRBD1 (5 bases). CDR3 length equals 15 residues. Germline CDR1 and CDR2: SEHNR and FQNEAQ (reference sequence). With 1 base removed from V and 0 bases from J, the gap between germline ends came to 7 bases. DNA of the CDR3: TGTGCCAGCAGCTTAGTAGGGGACTCCTACAATGAGCAGTTCTTC. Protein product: CASSLVGDSYNEQFF.

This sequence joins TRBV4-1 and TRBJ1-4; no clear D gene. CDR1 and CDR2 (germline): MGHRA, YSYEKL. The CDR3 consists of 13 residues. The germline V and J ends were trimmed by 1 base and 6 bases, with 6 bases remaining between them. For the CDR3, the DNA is TGCGCCAGCAGCCAAGTTATCGATGAAAAACTGTTTTTT. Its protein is CASSQVIDEKLFF.

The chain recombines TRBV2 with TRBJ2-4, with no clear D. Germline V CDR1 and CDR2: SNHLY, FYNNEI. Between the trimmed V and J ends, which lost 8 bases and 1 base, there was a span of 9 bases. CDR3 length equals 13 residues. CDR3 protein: CASSVSAKNIQYF. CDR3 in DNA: TGTGCCAGCTCCGTCAGCGCCAAAAACATTCAGTACTTC.

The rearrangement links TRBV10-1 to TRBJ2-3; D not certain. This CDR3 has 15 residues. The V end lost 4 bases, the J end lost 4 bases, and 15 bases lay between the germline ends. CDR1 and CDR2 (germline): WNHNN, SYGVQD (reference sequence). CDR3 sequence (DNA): TGCGCCAGCAGTGCGGTCCTTCTAAGCGCAGATACGCAGTATTTT. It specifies CASSAVLLSADTQYF.

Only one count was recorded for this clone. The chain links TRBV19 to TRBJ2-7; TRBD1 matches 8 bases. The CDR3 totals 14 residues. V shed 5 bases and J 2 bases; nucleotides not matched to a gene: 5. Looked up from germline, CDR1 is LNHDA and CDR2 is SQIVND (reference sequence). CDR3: CASSLQGGPYEQYF. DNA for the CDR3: TGTGCCAGTAGTTTACAGGGGGGACCCTACGAGCAGTACTTC.

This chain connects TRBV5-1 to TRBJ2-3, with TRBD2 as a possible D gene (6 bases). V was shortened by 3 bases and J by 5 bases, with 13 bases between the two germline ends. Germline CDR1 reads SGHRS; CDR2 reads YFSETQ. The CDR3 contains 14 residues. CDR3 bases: TGCGCCAGCAGCTCGGGCGGGATCGGAGATACGCAGTATTTT. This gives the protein CASSSGGIGDTQYF.

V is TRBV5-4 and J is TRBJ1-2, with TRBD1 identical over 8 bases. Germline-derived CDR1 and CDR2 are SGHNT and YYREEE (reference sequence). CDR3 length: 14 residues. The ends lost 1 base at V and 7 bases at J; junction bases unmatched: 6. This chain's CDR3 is CASSLTGGKGGYTF. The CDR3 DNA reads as TGTGCCAGCAGCTTGACAGGGGGAAAGGGTGGCTACACCTTC.

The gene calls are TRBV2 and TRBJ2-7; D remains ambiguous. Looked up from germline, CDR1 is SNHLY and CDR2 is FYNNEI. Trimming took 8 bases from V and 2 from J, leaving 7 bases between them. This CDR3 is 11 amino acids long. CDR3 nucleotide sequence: TGTGCCAGCCGGGCAACCTACGAGCAGTACTTC. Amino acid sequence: CASRATYEQYF. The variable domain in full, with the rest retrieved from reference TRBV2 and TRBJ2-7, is EPEVTQTPSHQVTQMGQEVILRCVPISNHLYFYWYRQILGQKVEFLVSFYNNEISEKSEIFDDQFSVERPDGSNFTLKIRSTKLEDSAMYFCASRATYEQYFGPGTRLTVT.

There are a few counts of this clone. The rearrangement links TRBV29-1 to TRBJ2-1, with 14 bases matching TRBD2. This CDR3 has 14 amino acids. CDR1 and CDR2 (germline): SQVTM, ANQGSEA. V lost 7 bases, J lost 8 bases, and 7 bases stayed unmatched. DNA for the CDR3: TGCAGCGCCATGGGACTAGCGGGGGTCTATGAGCAGTTCTTC. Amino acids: CSAMGLAGVYEQFF.

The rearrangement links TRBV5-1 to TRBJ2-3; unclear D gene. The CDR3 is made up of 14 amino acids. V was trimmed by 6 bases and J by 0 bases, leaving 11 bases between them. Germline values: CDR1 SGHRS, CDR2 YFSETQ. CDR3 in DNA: TGCGCCAGCATAGAAGGATCTAGCACAGATACGCAGTATTTT. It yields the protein CASIEGSSTDTQYF.

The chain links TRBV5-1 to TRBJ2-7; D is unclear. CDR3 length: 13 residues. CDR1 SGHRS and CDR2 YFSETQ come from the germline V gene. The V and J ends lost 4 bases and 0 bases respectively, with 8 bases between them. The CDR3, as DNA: TGCGCCAGCAGCGCCGCGTCCTCCTACGAGCAGTACTTC. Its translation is CASSAASSYEQYF.